This TCR beta chain was sequenced during a study of vaccination and CD4 T cells after COVID-19. The overall study: Blood was drawn a median around 66 days post second dose, range 14 to 241. Study-wide results and limits: Nearly all convalescent vaccine-specific clones, 304 of 307, recognized only SARS-CoV-2 spike.

As concerns this clonotype: Its cognate antigen is unknown.

Treatment reported: roughly 11-day PBMC culture with coronavirus spike peptide pools or control peptides (ViraFEST assay). At the Johns Hopkins FTIC core, DNA taken from cultured CD4+ T cells was sequenced by way of the Oncomine TCR Beta short-read assay. Cultures of CD4+ T cells served as the source for extracting genomic DNA. TCRdb called the PCR reads again in MiXCR, with one record for every CDR3 protein. The table lists 6,000 to 6,500 distinct CDR3 sequences, approximately 33% of them singletons. Germline V gene data show CDR1 as DFQATT and CDR2 as SNEGSKA (reference sequence). The V end was cut by 6 bases, the J end by 1 base, with 12 bases between. The CDR3 runs to 14 residues.

The TCR originated in a human donor who had recovered from COVID-19. This specimen consisted of CD4+ T cells from blood, cultured in vitro, obtained after SARS-CoV-2 vaccination. The chain employs TRBV20-1 and TRBJ2-2; unclear D gene. The CDR3: CSAPLQMNTGELFF. CDR3 bases: TGCAGTGCCCCCCTGCAAATGAACACCGGGGAGCTGTTTTTT.